This T cell receptor beta chain was retrieved from a study of CD8+ T cells in alopecia areata. Study context: Disease severity was quantified as SALT score of affected scalp area.

The authors extracted RNA and reverse transcribed it into cDNA as the sequencing template. Some clones are missing from TCRdb's copy, which holds only in-frame ones; the method was immunoSEQ multiplex PCR. The data show some 170,000 clones, with approximately 52% seen just once and under 20% held by the top ten. Germline-derived CDR1 and CDR2 are KGHSH and LQKENI. The V end lost 1 base, the J end lost 8 bases, and 16 bases lay between the germline ends. This CDR3 region has 15 residues. Remarks on this clone: Its antigen is still unknown.

Documented treatment: oral pan-JAK inhibitor, 5-10 mg twice daily. Peripheral blood, together with lesional scalp punch biopsies, was collected from alopecia areata patients. The sorting of PBMCs gave CD4+ and CD8+ T cells. Findings and caveats of the study: Scalp repertoires also include resident alphabeta T cells from normal skin.

This clonotype was sampled from a human donor with alopecia areata. This chain uses TRBV18 with TRBJ2-3, with D unresolved. This sample comprised CD4+ T cells sorted from blood, obtained at approximately week 60, from a patient treated with tofacitinib. Here the CDR3 reads CASSPLAAGPSTQYF. Written as DNA, the CDR3 is TGTGCCAGCTCACCACTGGCTGCCGGCCCGAGTACGCAGTATTTT.